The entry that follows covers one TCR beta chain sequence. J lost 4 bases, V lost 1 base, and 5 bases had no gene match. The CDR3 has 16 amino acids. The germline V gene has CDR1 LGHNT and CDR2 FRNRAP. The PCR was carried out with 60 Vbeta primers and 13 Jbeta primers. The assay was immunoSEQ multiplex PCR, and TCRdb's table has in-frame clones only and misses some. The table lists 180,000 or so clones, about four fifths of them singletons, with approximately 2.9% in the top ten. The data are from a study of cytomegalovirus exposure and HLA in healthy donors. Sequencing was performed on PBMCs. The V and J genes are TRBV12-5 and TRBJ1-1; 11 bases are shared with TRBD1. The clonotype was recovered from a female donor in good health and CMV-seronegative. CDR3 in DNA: TGTGCTAGTGGTTTGGACCGGGACAGGGGGGGCACTGAAGCTTTCTTT. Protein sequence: CASGLDRDRGGTEAFF.